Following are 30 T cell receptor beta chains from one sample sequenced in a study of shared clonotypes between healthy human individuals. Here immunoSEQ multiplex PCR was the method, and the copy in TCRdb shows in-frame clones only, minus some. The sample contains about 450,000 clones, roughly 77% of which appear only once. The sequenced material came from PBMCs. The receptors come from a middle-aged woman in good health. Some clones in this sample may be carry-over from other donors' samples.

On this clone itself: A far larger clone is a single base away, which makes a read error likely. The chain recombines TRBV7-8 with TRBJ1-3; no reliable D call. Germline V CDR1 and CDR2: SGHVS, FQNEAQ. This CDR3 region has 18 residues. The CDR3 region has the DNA TGTGCCAGCAGCTCCAGGACTAGAGGCGGAAGCTCTGGAAACATCATATATTTT. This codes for CASSSRTRGGSSGNIIYF.

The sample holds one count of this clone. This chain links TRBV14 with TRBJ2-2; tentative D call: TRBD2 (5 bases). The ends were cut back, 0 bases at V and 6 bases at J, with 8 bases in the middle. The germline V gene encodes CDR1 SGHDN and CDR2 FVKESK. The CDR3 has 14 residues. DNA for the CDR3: TGTGCCAGCAGCCAAGAACTACTAGCCGGGGAGCTGTTTTTT. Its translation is CASSQELLAGELFF. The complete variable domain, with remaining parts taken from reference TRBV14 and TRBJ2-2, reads EAGVTQFPSHSVIEKGQTVTLRCDPISGHDNLYWYRRVMGKEIKFLLHFVKESKQDESGMPNNRFLAERTGGTYSTLKVQPAELEDSGVYFCASSQELLAGELFFGEGSRLTVL.

Here the CDR3 DNA reads TGTGCCAGCAGCTTTTGGACAGGGGAGGACGAGCAGTACTTC. Encoded protein: CASSFWTGEDEQYF. The V and J genes are TRBV5-4 and TRBJ2-7, with 9 bases identical to TRBD1. The J segment lost 5 bases and the V segment lost 2 bases, leaving 5 bases of the junction unmatched. This CDR3 is built from 14 residues. Germline assignment: CDR1 SGHNT and CDR2 YYREEE (reference sequence).

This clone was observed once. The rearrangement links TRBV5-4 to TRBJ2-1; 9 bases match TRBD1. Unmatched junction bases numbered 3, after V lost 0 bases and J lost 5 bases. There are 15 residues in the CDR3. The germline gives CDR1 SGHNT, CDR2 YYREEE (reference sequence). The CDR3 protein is CASSLGGQGHNEQFF. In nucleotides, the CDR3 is TGTGCCAGCAGCTTGGGGGGACAGGGTCACAATGAGCAGTTCTTC.

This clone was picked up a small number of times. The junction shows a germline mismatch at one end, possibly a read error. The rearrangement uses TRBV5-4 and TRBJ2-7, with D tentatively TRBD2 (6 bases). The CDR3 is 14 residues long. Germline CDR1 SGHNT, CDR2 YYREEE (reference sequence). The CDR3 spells CASSQFAGPYEQYF. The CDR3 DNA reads TGCGCCAGCAGCCAATTTGCGGGGCCCTACGAGCAGTACTTC.

The CDR3 spells CASSLISGSSDTQYF. CDR3 nucleotides: TGTGCCAGCAGTCTGATTAGCGGGAGCTCAGATACGCAGTATTTT. The rearrangement joins TRBV7-6 to TRBJ2-3; 9 positions match TRBD2. Trimming cost V 6 bases and J 4 bases; bases outside gene matches: 8. The CDR3 covers 15 residues. Looked up from germline, CDR1 is SGHVS and CDR2 is FNYEAQ.

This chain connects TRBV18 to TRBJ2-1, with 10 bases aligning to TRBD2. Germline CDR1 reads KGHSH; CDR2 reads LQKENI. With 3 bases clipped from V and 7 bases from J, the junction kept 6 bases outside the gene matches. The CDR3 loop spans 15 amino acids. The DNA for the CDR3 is TGTGCCAGCTCACCGGGACTAGCGCTTGGGAATGAGCAGTTCTTC. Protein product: CASSPGLALGNEQFF.

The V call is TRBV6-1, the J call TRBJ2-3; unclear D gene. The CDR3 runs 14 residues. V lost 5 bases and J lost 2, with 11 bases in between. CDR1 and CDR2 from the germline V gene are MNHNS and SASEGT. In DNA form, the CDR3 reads TGTGCCAGCAGTAGTGAAGTATCCACAGATACGCAGTATTTT. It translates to CASSSEVSTDTQYF.

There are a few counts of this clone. The CDR3 DNA is TGTGCCAGCAGCACCAACAGGGACGGCTCTAGGGCCGGAATGGACGAGCAGTACTTC. Protein sequence: CASSTNRDGSRAGMDEQYF. The chain recombines TRBV21-1 with TRBJ2-7; TRBD1, the table's D call, was not compared with the DNA. TRBV21-1 is a pseudogene locus. The CDR3 contains 19 residues.

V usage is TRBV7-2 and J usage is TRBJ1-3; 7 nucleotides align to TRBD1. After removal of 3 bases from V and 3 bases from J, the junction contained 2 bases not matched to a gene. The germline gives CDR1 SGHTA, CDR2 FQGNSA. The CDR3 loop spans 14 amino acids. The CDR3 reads CASSFDRVGNTIYF. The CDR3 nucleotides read TGTGCCAGCAGCTTTGACAGGGTTGGAAACACCATATATTTT.

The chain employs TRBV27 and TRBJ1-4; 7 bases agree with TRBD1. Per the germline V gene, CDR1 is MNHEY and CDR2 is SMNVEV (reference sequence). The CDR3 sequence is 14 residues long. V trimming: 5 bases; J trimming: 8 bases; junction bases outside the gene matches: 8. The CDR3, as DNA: TGTGCCAGCAGTCCCCGCACAGGGGAGGAAAAACTGTTTTTT. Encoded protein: CASSPRTGEEKLFF.

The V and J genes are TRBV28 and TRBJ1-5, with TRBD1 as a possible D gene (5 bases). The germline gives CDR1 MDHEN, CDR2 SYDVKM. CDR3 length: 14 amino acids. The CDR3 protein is CGLSGGSQVSPQHF. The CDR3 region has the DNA TGTGGACTTTCCGGGGGGTCACAGGTCTCCCCCCAGCATTTT.

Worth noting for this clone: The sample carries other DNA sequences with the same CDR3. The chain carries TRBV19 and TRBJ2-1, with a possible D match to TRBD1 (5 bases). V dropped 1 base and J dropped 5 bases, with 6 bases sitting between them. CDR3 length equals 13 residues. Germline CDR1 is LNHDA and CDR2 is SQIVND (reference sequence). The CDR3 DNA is TGTGCCAGTAGTATAGGACAGAACAATGAGCAGTTCTTC. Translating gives CASSIGQNNEQFF.

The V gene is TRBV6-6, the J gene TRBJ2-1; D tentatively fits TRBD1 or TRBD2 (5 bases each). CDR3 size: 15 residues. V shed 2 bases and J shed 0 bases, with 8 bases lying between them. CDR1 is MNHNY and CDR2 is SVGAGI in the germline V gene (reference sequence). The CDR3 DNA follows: TGTGCCAGCAGTTACGGGGACCCCTCCTACAATGAGCAGTTCTTC. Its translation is CASSYGDPSYNEQFF.

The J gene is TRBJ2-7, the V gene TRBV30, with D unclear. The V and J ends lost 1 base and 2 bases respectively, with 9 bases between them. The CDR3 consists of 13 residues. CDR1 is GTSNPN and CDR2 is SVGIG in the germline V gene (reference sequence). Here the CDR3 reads CAWSAGVTYEQYF. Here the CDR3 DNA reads TGTGCCTGGAGTGCTGGGGTTACCTACGAGCAGTACTTC.

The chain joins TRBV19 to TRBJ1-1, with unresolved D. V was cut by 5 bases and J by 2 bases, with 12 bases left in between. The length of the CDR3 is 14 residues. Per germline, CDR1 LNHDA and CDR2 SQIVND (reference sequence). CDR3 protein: CASSRVSRNTEAFF. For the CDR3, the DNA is TGTGCCAGTAGTCGGGTCAGTAGAAACACTGAAGCTTTCTTT.

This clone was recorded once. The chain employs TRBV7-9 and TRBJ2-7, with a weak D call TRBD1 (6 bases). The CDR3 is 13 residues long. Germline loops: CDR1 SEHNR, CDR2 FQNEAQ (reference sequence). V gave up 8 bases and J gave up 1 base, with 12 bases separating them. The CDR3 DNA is TGTGCCAGCCGGGGCACAGGGTCCTACGAGCAGTACTTC. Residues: CASRGTGSYEQYF.

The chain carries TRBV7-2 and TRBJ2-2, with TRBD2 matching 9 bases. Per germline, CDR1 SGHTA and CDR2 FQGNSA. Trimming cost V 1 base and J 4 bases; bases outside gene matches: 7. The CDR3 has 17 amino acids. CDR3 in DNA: TGTGCCAGCAGCTTAGTTAGCGGGAGAGGTGGCACCGGGGAGCTGTTTTTT. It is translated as CASSLVSGRGGTGELFF.

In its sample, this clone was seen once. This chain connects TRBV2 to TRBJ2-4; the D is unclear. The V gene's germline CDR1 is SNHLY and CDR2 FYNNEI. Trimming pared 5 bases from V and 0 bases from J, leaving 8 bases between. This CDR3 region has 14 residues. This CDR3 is CASSPSGAKNIQYF. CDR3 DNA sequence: TGTGCCAGCAGTCCGTCCGGAGCCAAAAACATTCAGTACTTC.

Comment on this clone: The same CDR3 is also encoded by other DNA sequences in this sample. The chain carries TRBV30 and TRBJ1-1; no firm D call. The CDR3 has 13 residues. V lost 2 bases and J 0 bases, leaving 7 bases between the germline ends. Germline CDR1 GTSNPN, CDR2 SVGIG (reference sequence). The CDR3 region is CAWSRGMNTEAFF. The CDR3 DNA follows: TGTGCCTGGAGTCGAGGGATGAACACTGAAGCTTTCTTT.

The CDR3 DNA sequence: TGTGCCAGCAGCCCGACGACTCTCGGTCAGCCCCAGCATTTT. It is translated as CASSPTTLGQPQHF. The genes are TRBV6-1 and TRBJ1-5; D is uncertain. This CDR3 is built from 14 residues. V was cut by 6 bases and J by 6 bases, with 15 bases left in between. The germline CDR1 and CDR2 sequences are MNHNS and SASEGT.

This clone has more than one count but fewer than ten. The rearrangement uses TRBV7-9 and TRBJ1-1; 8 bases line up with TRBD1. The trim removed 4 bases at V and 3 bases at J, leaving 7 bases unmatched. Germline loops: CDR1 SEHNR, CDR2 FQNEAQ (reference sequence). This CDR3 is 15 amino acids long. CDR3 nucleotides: TGTGCCAGCAGCTCGACCATGACAGGGGACACTGAAGCTTTCTTT. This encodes CASSSTMTGDTEAFF.

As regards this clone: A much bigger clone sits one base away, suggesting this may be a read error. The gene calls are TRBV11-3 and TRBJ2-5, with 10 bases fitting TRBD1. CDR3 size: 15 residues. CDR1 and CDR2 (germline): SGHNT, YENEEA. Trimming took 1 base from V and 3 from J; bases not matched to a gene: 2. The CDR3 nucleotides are TGTGCCAGCAGCTTAGGGGGGACAGGGGAAGAGACCCAGTACTTC. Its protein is CASSLGGTGEETQYF.

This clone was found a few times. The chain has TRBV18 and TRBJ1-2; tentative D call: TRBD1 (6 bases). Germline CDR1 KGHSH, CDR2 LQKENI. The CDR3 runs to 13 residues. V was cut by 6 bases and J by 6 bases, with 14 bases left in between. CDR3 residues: CASSDSRGDGYTF. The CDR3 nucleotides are TGTGCCAGCTCGGACAGCAGAGGGGATGGCTACACCTTC.

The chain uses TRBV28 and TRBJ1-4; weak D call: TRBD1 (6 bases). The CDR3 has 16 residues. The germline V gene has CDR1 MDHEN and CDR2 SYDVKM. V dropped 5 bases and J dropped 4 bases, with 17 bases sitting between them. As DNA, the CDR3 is TGTGCCAGCAGTCTAAACGGACAGACAATTAATGAAAAACTGTTTTTT. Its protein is CASSLNGQTINEKLFF.

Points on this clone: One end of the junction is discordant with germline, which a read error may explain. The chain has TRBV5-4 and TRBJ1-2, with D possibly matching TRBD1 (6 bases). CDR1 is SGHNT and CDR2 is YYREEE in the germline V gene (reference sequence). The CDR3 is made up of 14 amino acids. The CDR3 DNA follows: TGTGCCAGCAGCTTGGGTGGGGGCGGCTATGACTACACCTTC. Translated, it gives CASSLGGGGYDYTF.

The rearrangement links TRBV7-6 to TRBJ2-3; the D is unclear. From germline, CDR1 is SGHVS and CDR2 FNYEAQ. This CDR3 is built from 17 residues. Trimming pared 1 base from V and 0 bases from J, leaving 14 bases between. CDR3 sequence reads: CASSLGRGQSSTDTQYF. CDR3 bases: TGTGCCAGCAGCTTAGGGCGCGGCCAGTCTAGCACAGATACGCAGTATTTT.

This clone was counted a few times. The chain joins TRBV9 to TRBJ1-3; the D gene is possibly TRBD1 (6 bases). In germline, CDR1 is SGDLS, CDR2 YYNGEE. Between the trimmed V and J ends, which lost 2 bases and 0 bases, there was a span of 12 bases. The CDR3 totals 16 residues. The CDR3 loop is CASSVTTGNSGNTIYF. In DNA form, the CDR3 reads TGTGCCAGCAGCGTCACTACAGGGAACTCTGGAAACACCATATATTTT.

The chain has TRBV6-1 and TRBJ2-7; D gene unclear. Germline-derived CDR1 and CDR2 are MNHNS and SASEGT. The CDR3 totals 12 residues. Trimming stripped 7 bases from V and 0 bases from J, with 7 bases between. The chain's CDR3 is CASISSSYEQYF. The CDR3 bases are TGTGCCAGCATTTCGAGCTCCTACGAGCAGTACTTC.

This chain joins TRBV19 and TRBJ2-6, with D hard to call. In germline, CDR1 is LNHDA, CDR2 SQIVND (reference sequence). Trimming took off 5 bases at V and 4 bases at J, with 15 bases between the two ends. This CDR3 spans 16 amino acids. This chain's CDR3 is CASSLTTWVGANVLTF. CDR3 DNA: TGTGCCAGTAGTCTCACGACGTGGGTCGGGGCCAACGTCCTGACTTTC.